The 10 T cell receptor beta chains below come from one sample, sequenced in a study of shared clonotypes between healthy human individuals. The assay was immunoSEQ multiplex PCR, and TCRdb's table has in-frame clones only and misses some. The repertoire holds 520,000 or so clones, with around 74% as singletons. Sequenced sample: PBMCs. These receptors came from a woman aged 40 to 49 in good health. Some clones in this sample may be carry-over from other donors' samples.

The CDR3 protein is CASRGAAGLRGEQYF. CDR3 nucleotide sequence: TGTGCCAGCAGAGGAGCCGCGGGTCTTCGGGGCGAGCAGTACTTC. The chain couples TRBV28 to TRBJ2-7; TRBD2 might be the D (5 bases). The germline V and J ends were trimmed by 6 bases and 6 bases, with 21 bases remaining between them. Germline values: CDR1 MDHEN, CDR2 SYDVKM. The CDR3 spans 15 residues.

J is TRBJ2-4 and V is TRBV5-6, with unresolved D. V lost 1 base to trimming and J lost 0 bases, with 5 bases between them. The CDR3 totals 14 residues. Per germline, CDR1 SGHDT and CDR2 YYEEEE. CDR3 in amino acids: CASSLIAAKNIQYF. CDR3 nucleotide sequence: TGTGCCAGCAGCTTGATCGCAGCCAAAAACATTCAGTACTTC.

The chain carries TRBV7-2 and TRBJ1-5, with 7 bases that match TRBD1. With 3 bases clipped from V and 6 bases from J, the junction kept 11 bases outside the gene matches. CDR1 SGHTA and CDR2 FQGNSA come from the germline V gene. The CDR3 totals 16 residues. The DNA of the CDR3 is TGTGCCAGCAGCTTGTCGACAGGGTCGGTATCTCAGCCCCAGCATTTT. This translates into CASSLSTGSVSQPQHF.

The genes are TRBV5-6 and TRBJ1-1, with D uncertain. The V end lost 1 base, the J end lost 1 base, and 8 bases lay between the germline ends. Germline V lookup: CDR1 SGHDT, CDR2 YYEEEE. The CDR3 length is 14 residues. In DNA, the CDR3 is TGTGCCAGCAGCTTGTGGCGGCCGAACACTGAAGCTTTCTTT. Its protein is CASSLWRPNTEAFF.

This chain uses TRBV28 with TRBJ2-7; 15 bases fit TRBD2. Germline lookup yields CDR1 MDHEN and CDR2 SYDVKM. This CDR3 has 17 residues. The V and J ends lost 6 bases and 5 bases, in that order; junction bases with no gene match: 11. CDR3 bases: TGTGCCAGCAGACTCGGACTAGCGGGAGGGGAGGGGAACGAGCAGTACTTC. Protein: CASRLGLAGGEGNEQYF.

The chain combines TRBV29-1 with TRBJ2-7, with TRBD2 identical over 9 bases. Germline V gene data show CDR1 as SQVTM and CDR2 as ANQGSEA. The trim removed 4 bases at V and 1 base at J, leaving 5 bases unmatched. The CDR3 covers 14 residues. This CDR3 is CSVGRLAGSYEQYF. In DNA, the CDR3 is TGCAGCGTTGGAAGGCTAGCGGGGTCCTACGAGCAGTACTTC.

CDR3 in DNA: TGTGCCAGCAGTTTATCCGGCAGGGGGCCGGGCTATGGCTACACCTTC. This encodes CASSLSGRGPGYGYTF. The gene calls are TRBV27 and TRBJ1-2; 8 bases are shared with TRBD1. CDR1 and CDR2 (germline): MNHEY, SMNVEV (reference sequence). This CDR3 comprises 16 residues. J was trimmed by 4 bases and V by 0 bases; bases with no gene match: 7.

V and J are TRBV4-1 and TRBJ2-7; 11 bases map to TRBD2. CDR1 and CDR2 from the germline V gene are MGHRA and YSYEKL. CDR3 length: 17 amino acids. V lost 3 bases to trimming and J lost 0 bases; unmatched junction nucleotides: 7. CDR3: CASSHESGLAASYEQYF. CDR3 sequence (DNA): TGCGCCAGCAGCCACGAATCGGGACTAGCGGCCTCCTACGAGCAGTACTTC.

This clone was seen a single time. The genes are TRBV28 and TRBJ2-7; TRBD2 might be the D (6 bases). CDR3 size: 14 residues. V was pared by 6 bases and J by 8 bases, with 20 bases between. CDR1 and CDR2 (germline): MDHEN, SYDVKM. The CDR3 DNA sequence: TGTGCCAGCAGAACTTCGGGACTGCTTTATCAGCAGTACTTC. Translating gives CASRTSGLLYQQYF.

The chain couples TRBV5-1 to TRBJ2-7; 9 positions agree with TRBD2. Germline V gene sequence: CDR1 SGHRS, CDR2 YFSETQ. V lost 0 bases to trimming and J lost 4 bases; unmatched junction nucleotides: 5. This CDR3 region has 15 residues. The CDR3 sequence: CASSLVGTSFYEQYF. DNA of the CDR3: TGCGCCAGCAGCTTGGTCGGGACTAGCTTTTACGAGCAGTACTTC. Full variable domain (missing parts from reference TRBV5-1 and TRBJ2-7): KAGVTQTPRYLIKTRGQQVTLSCSPISGHRSVSWYQQTPGQGLQFLFEYFSETQRNKGNFPGRFSGRQFSNSRSEMNVSTLELGDSALYLCASSLVGTSFYEQYFGPGTRLTVT.